This T cell receptor beta chain was found in a study of cytomegalovirus exposure and HLA in healthy donors. The study's findings and limits: Available immune exposure information was restricted to CMV serostatus only.

The count of this clone is one. The target antigen is unknown. The PCR contained 60 Vbeta and 13 Jbeta primers. Clones were read by immunoSEQ multiplex PCR, and TCRdb kept only the in-frame ones, dropping some. The table lists some 90,000 clones, roughly 73% of them singletons. The source is a male donor in good health and CMV-seropositive. Sequencing was done on a sample of PBMCs.

CDR3 bases: TGTGCCAGCAGCACAGGACAGGAGCGAAACACCATATATTTT. Residues: CASSTGQERNTIYF. This chain joins TRBV7-9 and TRBJ1-3; 7 nucleotides line up with TRBD1. The CDR3 is made up of 14 amino acids. J gave up 5 bases and V 5 bases, and 6 bases lay outside the gene matches. The germline CDR1 and CDR2 sequences are SEHNR and FQNEAQ (reference sequence).